This T cell receptor (beta chain) was identified during a study of vaccination and CD4 T cells after COVID-19. Background on the study: Either the Pfizer-BioNTech BNT162b2 or Moderna mRNA-1273 vaccine was given as two doses.

Note on this clonotype: As yet, its antigen is unknown.

Noted treatment: approximately 11-day PBMC culture with coronavirus spike peptide pools or control peptides (ViraFEST assay). The PCR-positive dates, March through December 2020, came before the US Alpha, Beta and Delta variants. There are 16 residues in the CDR3. V lost 0 bases, J lost 3 bases, and 13 bases lay in between. The V gene's germline CDR1 is MGHRA and CDR2 YSYEKL. Sequencing of cultured CD4+ T cell DNA used the Oncomine TCR Beta short-read assay. TCRdb analysed the PCR reads with MiXCR anew, one entry per CDR3 protein. The sample holds approximately 16,000 distinct CDR3 sequences; roughly 25% are singletons and the top ten take about 24%.

Sequencing was carried out using cultured CD4+ T cells from blood. The clonotype originates from a human donor with COVID-19. The gene calls are TRBV4-1 and TRBJ2-3, with D perhaps TRBD1 or TRBD2 (5 bases each). CDR3 in amino acids: CASSQESGARTDTQYF. CDR3 nucleotides: TGCGCCAGCAGCCAAGAGTCCGGGGCCCGAACAGATACGCAGTATTTT.